The TCR beta chain under discussion was sequenced for a study of T-cell reconstitution after alpha-beta-depleted transplantation in children. Unique molecular identifiers featured in how the TCRbeta library was prepared. TCRdb fed the PCR reads into MiXCR, producing one record per CDR3 protein. The table records 240,000 or so distinct CDR3 sequences, 12% of them present only once. The germline V gene encodes CDR1 SGHRS and CDR2 YFSETQ. The CDR3 sequence is 14 residues long. V was clipped by 3 bases and J by 2 bases; unmatched bases: 4. This clonotype occurred many times. The specimen was PBMCs from the stem cell graft donor, collected from the stem cell graft. This clonotype was sampled from a human donor who donated a stem cell graft to a child with acute lymphoblastic leukemia. The chain links TRBV5-1 to TRBJ2-7, with 8 bases matching TRBD2. The DNA for the CDR3 is TGCGCCAGCAGCTCTACTAGCGGAGCCTACGAGCAGTACTTC. Translating gives CASSSTSGAYEQYF.